This T cell receptor beta chain appears in the sequencing data of a study of T-cell reconstitution after alpha-beta-depleted transplantation in children (dated by TCRdb to the mid-2010s). In terms of the full investigation: Using TCR repertoire profiling, the study followed T-cell immune reconstitution in a quantitative way in children after TCRalphabeta/CD19-depleted allogeneic hematopoietic cell transplantation. Summary of the overall study and its limitations: Apparently early alphabetaT-cell count recovery about two months after transplant reportedly relied on only several hundred rapidly expanded clones derived from non-depleted graft cells. In some patients, the high TCRbeta diversity seen at day 60 was put down to recipient T cells and intrathymic progenitors that had survived conditioning. The frequencies of hyperexpanded clones fell over the following months, and after one year, T-cell counts and TCRbeta diversity were mostly attributed to newly produced T cells.

The sample's treatment or condition label, decoded: allogeneic hematopoietic cell transplantation with graft depleted of TCRalphabeta T cells and CD19 B cells. TCRalphabeta/CD19-depleted allogeneic hematopoietic cell grafts were given to the transplant recipients, all of whom were children. This clonotype has at least ten counts. Its antigen specificity is not known. The record has no base qualities; no much larger clone is one base away. Including cysteine and phenylalanine, the CDR3 has 12 amino acids. The entry retains the CDR3 DNA only, 36 bases that are in frame from base 1. V and J are trimmed by 5 bases and 10 bases, and the gene matches miss 1 base of the junction. The germline V gene encodes CDR1 MNHEY and CDR2 SVGAGI. The library relied on PCR. The listed sequencing device is Illumina HiSeq 2500. TCR library preparation used molecular barcoding, with unique molecular identifiers applied to normalize quantification of the TCRbeta repertoire. TCRdb reprocessed the public reads (quality trimming at Q25 with fastp, clone calling with MiXCR) and kept in-frame beta chains. Merged by CDR3 protein, the rows form single entries marked with the most common genes and DNA. The sample table holds 190,000 or so distinct CDR3 sequences, of which roughly 6.5% were seen once. Just over 4.5% of the sample is in the top ten clones.

The sequence came from a girl under two years old with combined immunodeficiency, due to receive a stem cell transplant. Sequencing was performed on PBMCs, taken before TCRalphabeta/CD19-depleted stem cell transplant. Here the chain combines TRBV6-5 and TRBJ1-6, and 8 junctional nucleotides match TRBD1. The DNA sequence is given as TGTGCCAGCAGTGGGGACAGGTCACCCCTCCACTTT. It translates as CASSGDRSPLHF.